This T cell receptor (beta chain) was identified in a study of blood T cells in healthy people across ages. Only a few counts were recorded for this clonotype. Its antigen is still unknown. PCR was performed a second time for 7 to 11 cycles using a sample-barcoded 5' primer and a J-beta primer mix. Each cDNA molecule was tagged by a template-switch adaptor with 12 random nucleotides. TCRdb passed the 5' RACE reads through MiXCR, listing each CDR3 protein once. Among roughly 1.6 million distinct CDR3 sequences, roughly 30% were seen once, and the ten largest hold 11%. Study-wide points: Observed TCR beta diversity showed a strong correlation with the percentage of naive T cells as measured by flow cytometry. PBMCs were not sorted, which prevented a conclusive comparison of naive versus antigen-experienced cells.

Per germline, CDR1 SGHRS and CDR2 YFSETQ. CDR3 size: 17 residues. V was clipped by 2 bases and J by 5 bases; unmatched bases: 11. Sequencing was done on a sample of blood. V gene TRBV5-1 combines with J gene TRBJ2-5; 11 bases map to TRBD2. This TCR came from a woman in her twenties or thirties in good health. In DNA, the CDR3 is TGCGCCAGCAGCTTACCTTCGACTAGCGGGGTGAGCGAGACCCAGTACTTC. Protein: CASSLPSTSGVSETQYF.